This T cell receptor beta chain is drawn from a study of identical twins. Study-wide points: One should note that invariant MAIT and iNKT cells could partly confound zero-insertion analyses.

About this clonotype: Its antigen is not identified.

The CDR3 extends over 15 amino acids. Trimming took off 4 bases at V and 2 bases at J, with 14 bases between the two ends. Germline assignment: CDR1 SNHLY and CDR2 FYNNEI. Template switching, a step in the protocol, added a universal primer site, and cDNA carried unique molecular identifiers. TCRdb itself ran the 5' RACE reads through MiXCR, one entry per CDR3 protein. The table has about 200,000 distinct CDR3 sequences, 6.5% to 8% seen once. The sample also formed part of further work on T cells expressing NK-cell markers.

The chain couples TRBV2 to TRBJ2-5, with D perhaps matching TRBD2 (6 bases). The sample was CD8+ T cells sorted from blood. This sequence was found in a woman between 18 and 30 years old in good health. The CDR3 loop reads CASSGEEGTQETQYF. CDR3 in DNA: TGTGCCAGCAGTGGTGAGGAGGGGACTCAAGAGACCCAGTACTTC.